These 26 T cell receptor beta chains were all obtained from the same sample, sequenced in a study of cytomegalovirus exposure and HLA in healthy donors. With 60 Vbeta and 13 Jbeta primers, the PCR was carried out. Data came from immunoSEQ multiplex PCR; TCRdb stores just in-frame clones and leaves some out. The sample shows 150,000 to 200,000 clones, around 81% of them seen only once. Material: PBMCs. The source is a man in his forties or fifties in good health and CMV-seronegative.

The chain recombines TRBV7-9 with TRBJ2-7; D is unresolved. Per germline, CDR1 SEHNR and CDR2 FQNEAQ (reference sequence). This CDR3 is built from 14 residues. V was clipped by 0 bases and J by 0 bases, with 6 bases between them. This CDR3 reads CASSLAASSYEQYF. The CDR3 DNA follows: TGTGCCAGCAGCTTAGCAGCTAGCTCCTACGAGCAGTACTTC.

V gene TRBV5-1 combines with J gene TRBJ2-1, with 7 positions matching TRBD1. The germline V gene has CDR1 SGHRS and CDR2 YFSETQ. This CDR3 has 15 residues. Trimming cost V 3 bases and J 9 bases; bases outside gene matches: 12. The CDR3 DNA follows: TGCGCCAGCAGCTGGCCAGGGACAGATACTGTTGAGCAGTTCTTC. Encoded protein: CASSWPGTDTVEQFF.

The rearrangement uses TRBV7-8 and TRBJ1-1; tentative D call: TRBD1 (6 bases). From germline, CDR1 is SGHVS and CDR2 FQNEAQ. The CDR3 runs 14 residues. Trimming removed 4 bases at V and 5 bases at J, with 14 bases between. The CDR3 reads CASSSTGVETEAFF. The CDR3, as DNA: TGTGCCAGCAGCTCGACAGGAGTAGAGACTGAAGCTTTCTTT.

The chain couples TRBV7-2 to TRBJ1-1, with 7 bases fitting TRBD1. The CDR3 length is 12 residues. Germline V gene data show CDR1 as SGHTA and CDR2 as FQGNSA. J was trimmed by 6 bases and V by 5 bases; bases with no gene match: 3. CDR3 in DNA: TGTGCCAGCAGCGTTACAGGGGCTGAAGCTTTCTTT. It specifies CASSVTGAEAFF.

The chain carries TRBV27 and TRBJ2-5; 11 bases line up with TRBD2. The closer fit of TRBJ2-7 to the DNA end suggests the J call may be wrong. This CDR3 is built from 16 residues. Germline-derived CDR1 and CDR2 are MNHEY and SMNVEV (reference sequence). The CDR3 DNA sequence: TGTGCCAGCAAAAAATTAGCGGGAGGGGAGGCCTACGAGCAGTACTTC. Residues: CASKKLAGGEAYEQYF.

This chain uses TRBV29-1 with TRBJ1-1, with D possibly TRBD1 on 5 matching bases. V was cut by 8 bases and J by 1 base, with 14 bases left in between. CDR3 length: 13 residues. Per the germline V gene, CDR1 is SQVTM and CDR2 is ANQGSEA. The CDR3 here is CSFTWGGNTEAFF. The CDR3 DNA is TGCAGCTTCACGTGGGGGGGGAACACTGAAGCTTTCTTT.

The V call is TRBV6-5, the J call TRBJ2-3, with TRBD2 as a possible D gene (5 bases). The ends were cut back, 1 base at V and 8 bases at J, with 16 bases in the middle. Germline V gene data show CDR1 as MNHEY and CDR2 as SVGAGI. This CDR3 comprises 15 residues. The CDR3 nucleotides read TGTGCCAGCAGTTACTTCTCGGACTCTAGTGGTACGCAGTATTTT. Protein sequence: CASSYFSDSSGTQYF.

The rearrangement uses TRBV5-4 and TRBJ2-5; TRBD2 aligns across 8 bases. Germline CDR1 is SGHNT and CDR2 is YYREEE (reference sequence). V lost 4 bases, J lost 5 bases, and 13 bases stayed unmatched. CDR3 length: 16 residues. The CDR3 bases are TGTGCCAGCAGCCGACGGTCCGGGGGGGGCGGGGAGACCCAGTACTTC. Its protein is CASSRRSGGGGETQYF.

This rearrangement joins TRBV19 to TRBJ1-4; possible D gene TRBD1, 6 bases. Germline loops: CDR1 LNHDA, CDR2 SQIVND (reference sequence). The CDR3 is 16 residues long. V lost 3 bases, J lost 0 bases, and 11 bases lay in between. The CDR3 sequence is CASSMLGASTNEKLFF. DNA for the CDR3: TGTGCCAGTAGTATGTTGGGGGCTTCAACTAATGAAAAACTGTTTTTT.

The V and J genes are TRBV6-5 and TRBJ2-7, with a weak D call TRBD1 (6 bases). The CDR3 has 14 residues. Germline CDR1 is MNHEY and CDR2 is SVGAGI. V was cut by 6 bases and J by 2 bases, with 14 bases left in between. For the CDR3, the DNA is TGTGCCAGCAGACCCACGACAGGCCCCTACGAGCAGTACTTC. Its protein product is CASRPTTGPYEQYF.

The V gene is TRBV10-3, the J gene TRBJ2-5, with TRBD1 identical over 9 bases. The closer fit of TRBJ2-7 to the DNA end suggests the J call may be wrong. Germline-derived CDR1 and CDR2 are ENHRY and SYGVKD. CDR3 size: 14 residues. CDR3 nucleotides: TGTGCCGCTTGTGGGGGACAGGGCATCTACGAGCAGTACTTC. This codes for CAACGGQGIYEQYF.

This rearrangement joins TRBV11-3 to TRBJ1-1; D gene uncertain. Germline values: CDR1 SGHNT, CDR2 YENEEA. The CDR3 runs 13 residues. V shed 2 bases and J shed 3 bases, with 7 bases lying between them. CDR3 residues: CASSLTGYTEAFF. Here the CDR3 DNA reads TGTGCCAGCAGCTTAACGGGGTACACTGAAGCTTTCTTT.

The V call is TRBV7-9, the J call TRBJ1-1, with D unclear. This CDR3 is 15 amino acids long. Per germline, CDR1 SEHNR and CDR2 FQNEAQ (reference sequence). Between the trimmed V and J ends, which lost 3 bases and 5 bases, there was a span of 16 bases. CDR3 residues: CASSFGIPLRTEAFF. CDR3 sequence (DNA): TGTGCCAGCAGCTTCGGGATACCCCTCCGGACTGAAGCTTTCTTT. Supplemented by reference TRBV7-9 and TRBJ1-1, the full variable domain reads DTGVSQNPRHKITKRGQNVTFRCDPISEHNRLYWYRQTLGQGPEFLTYFQNEAQLEKSRLLSDRFSAERPKGSFSTLEIQRTEQGDSAMYLCASSFGIPLRTEAFFGQGTRLTVV.

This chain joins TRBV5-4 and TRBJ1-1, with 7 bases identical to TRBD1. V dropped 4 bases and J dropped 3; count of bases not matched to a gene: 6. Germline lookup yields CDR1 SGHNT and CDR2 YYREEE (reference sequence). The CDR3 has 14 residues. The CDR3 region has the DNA TGTGCCAGCAGCGCAGGGGGGTGGGACACTGAAGCTTTCTTT. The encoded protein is CASSAGGWDTEAFF.

The CDR3 sequence is CASSYPTGVGEQFF. As DNA, the CDR3 is TGTGCCAGCAGCTATCCAACAGGGGTCGGTGAGCAGTTCTTC. The rearrangement joins TRBV7-2 to TRBJ2-1; 7 bases match TRBD1. CDR3 length equals 14 residues. V trimming: 4 bases; J trimming: 9 bases; junction bases outside the gene matches: 9. The V gene's germline CDR1 is SGHTA and CDR2 FQGNSA.

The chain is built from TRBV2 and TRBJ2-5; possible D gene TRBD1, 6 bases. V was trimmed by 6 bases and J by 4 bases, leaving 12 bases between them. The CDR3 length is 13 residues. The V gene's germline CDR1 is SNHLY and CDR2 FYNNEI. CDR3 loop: CASSAEGGETQYF. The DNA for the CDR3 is TGTGCCAGCAGCGCCGAAGGGGGAGAGACCCAGTACTTC.

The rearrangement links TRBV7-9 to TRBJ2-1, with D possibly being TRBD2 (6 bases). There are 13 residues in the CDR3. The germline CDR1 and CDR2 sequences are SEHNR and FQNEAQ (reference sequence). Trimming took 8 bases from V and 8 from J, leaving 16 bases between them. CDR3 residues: CASGVGTPHEQFF. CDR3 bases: TGTGCCAGCGGGGTAGGGACTCCTCATGAGCAGTTCTTC.

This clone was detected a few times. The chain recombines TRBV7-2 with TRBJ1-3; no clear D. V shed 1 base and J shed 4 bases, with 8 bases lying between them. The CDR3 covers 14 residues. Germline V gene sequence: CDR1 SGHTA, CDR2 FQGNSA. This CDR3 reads CASSLGAEGNTIYF. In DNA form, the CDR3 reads TGTGCCAGCAGCTTAGGGGCAGAAGGAAACACCATATATTTT.

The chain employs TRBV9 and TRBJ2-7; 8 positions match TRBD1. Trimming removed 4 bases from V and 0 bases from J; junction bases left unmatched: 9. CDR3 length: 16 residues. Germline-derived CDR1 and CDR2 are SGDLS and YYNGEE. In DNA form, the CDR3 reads TGTGCCAGCAGCCCCCTTACAGGGGGTATCTCCTACGAGCAGTACTTC. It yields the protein CASSPLTGGISYEQYF.

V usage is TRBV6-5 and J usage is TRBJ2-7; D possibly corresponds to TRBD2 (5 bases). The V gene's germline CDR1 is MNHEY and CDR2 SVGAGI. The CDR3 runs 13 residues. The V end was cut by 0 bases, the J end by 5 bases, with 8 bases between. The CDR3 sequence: CASSYSSGNEQYF. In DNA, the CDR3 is TGTGCCAGCAGTTACTCATCGGGAAACGAGCAGTACTTC.

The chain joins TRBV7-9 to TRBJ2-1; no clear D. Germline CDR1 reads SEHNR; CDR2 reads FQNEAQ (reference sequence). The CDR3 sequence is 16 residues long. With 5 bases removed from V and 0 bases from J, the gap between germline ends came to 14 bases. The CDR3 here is CASSPFVLDSYNEQFF. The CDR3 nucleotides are TGTGCCAGCAGCCCGTTTGTACTCGACTCCTACAATGAGCAGTTCTTC.

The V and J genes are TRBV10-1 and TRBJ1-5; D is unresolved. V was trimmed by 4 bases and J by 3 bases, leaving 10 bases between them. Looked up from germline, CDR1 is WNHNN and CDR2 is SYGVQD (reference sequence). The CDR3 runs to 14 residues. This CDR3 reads CASSGGQANQPQHF. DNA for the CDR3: TGCGCCAGCAGTGGCGGGCAGGCCAATCAGCCCCAGCATTTT.

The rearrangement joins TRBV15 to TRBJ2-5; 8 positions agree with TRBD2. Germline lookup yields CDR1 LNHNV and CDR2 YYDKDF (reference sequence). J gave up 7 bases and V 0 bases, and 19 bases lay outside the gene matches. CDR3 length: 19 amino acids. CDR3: CATSRERIVSGARGGTQYF. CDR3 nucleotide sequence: TGTGCCACCAGCAGAGAAAGAATTGTTAGCGGAGCTCGGGGGGGGACCCAGTACTTC.

The CDR3 sequence: CASSQAAGSTEAFF. CDR3 DNA: TGTGCCAGCAGCCAAGCTGCGGGATCCACTGAAGCTTTCTTT. The chain links TRBV14 to TRBJ1-1, with D unresolved. The CDR3 is 14 amino acids. The germline gives CDR1 SGHDN, CDR2 FVKESK. V lost 1 base and J 4 bases, leaving 10 bases between the germline ends.

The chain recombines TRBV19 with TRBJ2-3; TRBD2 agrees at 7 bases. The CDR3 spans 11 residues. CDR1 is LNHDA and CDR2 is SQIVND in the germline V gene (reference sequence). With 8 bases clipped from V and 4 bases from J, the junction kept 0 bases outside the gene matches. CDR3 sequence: CASGGADTQYF. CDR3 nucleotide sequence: TGTGCCAGTGGGGGGGCAGATACGCAGTATTTT.

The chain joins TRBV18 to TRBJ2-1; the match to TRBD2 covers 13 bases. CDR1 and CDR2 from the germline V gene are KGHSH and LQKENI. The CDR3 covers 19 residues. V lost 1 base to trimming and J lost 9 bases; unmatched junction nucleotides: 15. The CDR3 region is CASSPRGQGGLAGVFEQFF. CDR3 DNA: TGTGCCAGCTCACCACGGGGACAGGGAGGACTAGCGGGAGTCTTTGAGCAGTTCTTC.